These T cell receptor beta chains were read from a single sample in a study of cytomegalovirus exposure and HLA in healthy donors. Produced via immunoSEQ multiplex PCR; TCRdb's table is partial and in-frame only. The sample consists of over 100,000 clones, approximately 90% of them appearing once. Input material: PBMCs. The receptors stem from a woman under 30 in good health and CMV-seropositive. Each CDR3 is given with its conserved first and last residue. Each record gives: CDR3 DNA, CDR3 protein, D gene, J gene, clone size, V gene. D genes are given only for firm matches. Clone size is stated in some rows and not others, as once, few, many or a class when expanded.

DNA: TGCGCCAGCAGTTTTCCGACCGGGACAGTCTCCTACGAGCAGTACTTC; CDR3: CASSFPTGTVSYEQYF; D: TRBD1; J: TRBJ2-7; size: NA; V: TRBV4-3
DNA: TGCGCCAGCAGCTTGGCCGGGATAAAGGAGGTCTACGAGCAGTACTTC; CDR3: CASSLAGIKEVYEQYF; D: NA; J: TRBJ2-7; size: NA; V: TRBV5-1
DNA: TGTGCCAGCAGTGAAAGAGTCCCGACAGGAGTCCTGAACACTGAAGCTTTCTTT; CDR3: CASSERVPTGVLNTEAFF; D: NA; J: TRBJ1-1; size: NA; V: TRBV2
DNA: TGTGCCACCAGCAGAGATGGGACTGAAGATACGCAGTATTTT; CDR3: CATSRDGTEDTQYF; D: NA; J: TRBJ2-3; size: once; V: TRBV15
DNA: TGCGCCAGCAGCTTGGTTCCTCCGGGACAGGGGTCAGATACGCAGTATTTT; CDR3: CASSLVPPGQGSDTQYF; D: TRBD1; J: TRBJ2-3; size: NA; V: TRBV5-1
DNA: TGCGCCAGCAGCCAAGATATCGGTAGCGGGACCACCGGGGAGCTGTTTTTT; CDR3: CASSQDIGSGTTGELFF; D: TRBD2; J: TRBJ2-2; size: NA; V: TRBV4-3
DNA: TGCAGCGCATCGGGACAGGAAAGCTCCTACGAGCAGTACTTC; CDR3: CSASGQESSYEQYF; D: TRBD1; J: TRBJ2-7; size: NA; V: TRBV29-1
DNA: TGTGCCAGCAGCTTAAATGGGCAGGGGTATCAGCCCCAGCATTTT; CDR3: CASSLNGQGYQPQHF; D: NA; J: TRBJ1-5; size: NA; V: TRBV7-8
DNA: TGTGCCAGCAGTGAAGGACAGATTTCACCCCTCCACTTT; CDR3: CASSEGQISPLHF; D: NA; J: TRBJ1-6; size: NA; V: TRBV6-1
DNA: TGTGCCAGCAGCTTAGGGGGGCGAACTGGGGCCAACGTCCTGACTTTC; CDR3: CASSLGGRTGANVLTF; D: NA; J: TRBJ2-6; size: NA; V: TRBV11-3
DNA: TGCGCCAGCAGTGAGTCGGAGGGGCCGCGGGATACGCAGTATTTT; CDR3: CASSESEGPRDTQYF; D: NA; J: TRBJ2-3; size: NA; V: TRBV10-1
DNA: TGTGCCAGCAGCCCAGACTCCGGTTTGCGTAAACTGTTTTTT; CDR3: CASSPDSGLRKLFF; D: NA; J: TRBJ1-4; size: NA; V: TRBV28
DNA: TGTGCCAGCAGCTGGGACAGTAGTACAGATACGCAGTATTTT; CDR3: CASSWDSSTDTQYF; D: TRBD1; J: TRBJ2-3; size: NA; V: TRBV5-4
DNA: TGTGCCAGCAGCTTGAGGGGGGGATCGAGGGGCTACACCTTC; CDR3: CASSLRGGSRGYTF; D: NA; J: TRBJ1-2; size: NA; V: TRBV5-4
DNA: TGTGCCAGCAGCCACACAGGGGCCGCAGTTTATGGCTACACCTTC; CDR3: CASSHTGAAVYGYTF; D: TRBD1; J: TRBJ1-2; size: once; V: TRBV6-1
DNA: TGTGCCAGCAGTGAGGGACAGGGCGGTTATAATGGCTACACCTTC; CDR3: CASSEGQGGYNGYTF; D: TRBD1; J: TRBJ1-2; size: NA; V: TRBV6-1
DNA: TGCGCCAGCAGCCACTACCGCGGCTACACCTTC; CDR3: CASSHYRGYTF; D: NA; J: TRBJ1-2; size: NA; V: TRBV4-1
DNA: TGTGCCAGCAGTTATCAGGGAGGGGGCACTGAAGCTTTCTTT; CDR3: CASSYQGGGTEAFF; D: NA; J: TRBJ1-1; size: NA; V: TRBV6-5
DNA: TGTGCCAGCAGCCCCTCCGGAGGGACCTTCGGGAATCAGCCCCAGCATTTT; CDR3: CASSPSGGTFGNQPQHF; D: NA; J: TRBJ1-5; size: NA; V: TRBV11-2
DNA: TGCGCCAGCAGCCAAGATCCGGGCAGGGCTGGCAATCAGCCCCAGCATTTT; CDR3: CASSQDPGRAGNQPQHF; D: NA; J: TRBJ1-5; size: NA; V: TRBV4-1
DNA: TGCGCCAGCAGCCAGGGACTAGCGGCTAGCACAGATACGCAGTATTTT; CDR3: CASSQGLAASTDTQYF; D: TRBD2; J: TRBJ2-3; size: NA; V: TRBV4-3
DNA: TGTGCCAGCAGCCGAGCGGGAGGAGGCACCGGGGAGCTGTTTTTT; CDR3: CASSRAGGGTGELFF; D: TRBD2; J: TRBJ2-2; size: NA; V: TRBV11-3
DNA: TGTGCCAGCAGTTTGGAGGAGGACTACAATGAGCAGTTCTTC; CDR3: CASSLEEDYNEQFF; D: NA; J: TRBJ2-1; size: NA; V: TRBV6-4
DNA: TGCAGCGTGCTGACAGGGGGCTTCGAGCAGTACTTC; CDR3: CSVLTGGFEQYF; D: TRBD1; J: TRBJ2-7; size: NA; V: TRBV29-1
DNA: TGTGCCAGCAGGCGGACAGGGGGCGAACCAGGCTACACCTTC; CDR3: CASRRTGGEPGYTF; D: TRBD1; J: TRBJ1-2; size: NA; V: TRBV5-4
DNA: TGTGCCAGTAGTTTCGGGGGGGGTTGGCCCCAGCATTTT; CDR3: CASSFGGGWPQHF; D: NA; J: TRBJ1-5; size: few; V: TRBV19
DNA: TGTGCCAGCAGCTCGGGGGTTAGTAATGAAAAACTGTTTTTT; CDR3: CASSSGVSNEKLFF; D: NA; J: TRBJ1-4; size: NA; V: TRBV5-4
DNA: TGTGCCAGCAGCTTAGACCCGGTTCCCGAAAAACTGTTTTTT; CDR3: CASSLDPVPEKLFF; D: NA; J: TRBJ1-4; size: NA; V: TRBV7-9
DNA: TGTGCCAGTAGTATCACTCCAAGAGAGCCCCAGCATTTT; CDR3: CASSITPREPQHF; D: NA; J: TRBJ1-5; size: NA; V: TRBV19
DNA: TGCGCCAGCAGCTTGGAGGCTAGCGGGAAGTACAATGAGCAGTTCTTC; CDR3: CASSLEASGKYNEQFF; D: TRBD2; J: TRBJ2-1; size: NA; V: TRBV5-1
DNA: TGTGCCAGCAGCCGGACAGGGAAGCAGGATGGCTACACCTTC; CDR3: CASSRTGKQDGYTF; D: TRBD1; J: TRBJ1-2; size: NA; V: TRBV7-3
DNA: TGCGCCAGCAGCTTGGACAGGGCGAGCTCCTACAATGAGCAGTTCTTC; CDR3: CASSLDRASSYNEQFF; D: NA; J: TRBJ2-1; size: NA; V: TRBV5-1
DNA: TGTGCCAGTAGTCCCATCCCGAGGCGGCAAGATGGCTACACCTTC; CDR3: CASSPIPRRQDGYTF; D: NA; J: TRBJ1-2; size: few; V: TRBV19
DNA: TGCGCCAGCAGCTTGGGGACCGGGACAGGCTATGGCTACACCTTC; CDR3: CASSLGTGTGYGYTF; D: TRBD1; J: TRBJ1-2; size: NA; V: TRBV5-1
DNA: TGTGCCAGCAGCGTAGGGGACAGACTAGGTACGCCGCAGTACTTC; CDR3: CASSVGDRLGTPQYF; D: NA; J: TRBJ2-7; size: NA; V: TRBV9
DNA: TGTGCCAGCAGTGAAGCGGGTCAGGGGGTCTTCTATGGCTACACCTTC; CDR3: CASSEAGQGVFYGYTF; D: TRBD1; J: TRBJ1-2; size: NA; V: TRBV25-1
DNA: TGCGCCAGCAGCCAATCTACCTGGCGTAGCGGGAGAGCAGATACGCAGTATTTT; CDR3: CASSQSTWRSGRADTQYF; D: TRBD2; J: TRBJ2-3; size: NA; V: TRBV4-1
DNA: TGTGCCAGCAGTCCCGTGGCGGGAGTAAGGAGGAATGAGCAGTTCTTC; CDR3: CASSPVAGVRRNEQFF; D: TRBD2; J: TRBJ2-1; size: NA; V: TRBV28
DNA: TGTGCCAGCAGCCCTTTCCGGGATTACTCTGGAAACACCATATATTTT; CDR3: CASSPFRDYSGNTIYF; D: NA; J: TRBJ1-3; size: NA; V: TRBV2
DNA: TGTGCCAGCAGCGTCACTACGTACAATGAGCAGTTCTTC; CDR3: CASSVTTYNEQFF; D: NA; J: TRBJ2-1; size: NA; V: TRBV9
DNA: TGTGCCAGCAGCTTAGGGGATAACAGGGAGTACTTC; CDR3: CASSLGDNREYF; D: NA; J: TRBJ2-7; size: NA; V: TRBV7-9